The clone carrying this T cell receptor (beta chain) was counted only a few times. This entry comes from a study of human T cells and chemical hapten exposure. TCRdb passed the RACE reads through MiXCR, listing each CDR3 protein once. Seen here are 280,000 or so distinct CDR3 sequences, 7.5% to 8% observed once, and the top ten hold around 1.2%. V lost 8 bases and J lost 6, with 8 bases in between. This CDR3 contains 12 residues. Germline CDR1 reads SNHLY; CDR2 reads FYNNEI. Time point noted: pre-sensitization, week 0. Stated treatment: therapeutic diphenylcyclopropenone sensitization with weekly scalp DPC. Alopecia patients deemed DPC-suitable, aged 18 to 70, excluding pregnancy.

The specimen was whole blood, collected in connection with sensitization to the hapten diphenylcyclopropenone (DPC). The chain employs TRBV2 and TRBJ1-6; no reliable D call. The clonotype comes from a man between 18 and 35 years old with alopecia areata. Some clones in this sample may be carry-over from other donors' samples. DNA of the CDR3: TGTGCCAGCCTGCTGGGTAATTCACCCCTCCACTTT. Amino acid sequence: CASLLGNSPLHF. The full variable domain, in which reference TRBV2 and TRBJ1-6 provide the parts outside the CDR3, is EPEVTQTPSHQVTQMGQEVILRCVPISNHLYFYWYRQILGQKVEFLVSFYNNEISEKSEIFDDQFSVERPDGSNFTLKIRSTKLEDSAMYFCASLLGNSPLHFGNGTRLTVT.